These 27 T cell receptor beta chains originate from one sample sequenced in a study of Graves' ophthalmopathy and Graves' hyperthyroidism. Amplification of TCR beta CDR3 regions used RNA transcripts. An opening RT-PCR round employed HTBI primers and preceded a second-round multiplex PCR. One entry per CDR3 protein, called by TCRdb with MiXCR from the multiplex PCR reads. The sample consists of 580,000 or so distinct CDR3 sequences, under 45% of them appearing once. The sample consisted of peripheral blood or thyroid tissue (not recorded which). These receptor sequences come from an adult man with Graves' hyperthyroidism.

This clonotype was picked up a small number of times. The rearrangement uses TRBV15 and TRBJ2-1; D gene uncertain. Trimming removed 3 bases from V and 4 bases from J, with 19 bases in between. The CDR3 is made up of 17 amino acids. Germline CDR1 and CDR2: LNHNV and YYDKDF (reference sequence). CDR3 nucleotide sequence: TGTGCCACCAGCAGCAACAGCAAACCTTCTAAGTACAATGAGCAGTTCTTC. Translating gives CATSSNSKPSKYNEQFF.

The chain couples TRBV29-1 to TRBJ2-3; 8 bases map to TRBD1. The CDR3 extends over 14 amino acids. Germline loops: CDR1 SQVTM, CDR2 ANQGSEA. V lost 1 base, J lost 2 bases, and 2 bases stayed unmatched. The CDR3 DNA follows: TGCAGCGTTGAAGGGACAGGGTCCACAGATACGCAGTATTTT. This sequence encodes CSVEGTGSTDTQYF.

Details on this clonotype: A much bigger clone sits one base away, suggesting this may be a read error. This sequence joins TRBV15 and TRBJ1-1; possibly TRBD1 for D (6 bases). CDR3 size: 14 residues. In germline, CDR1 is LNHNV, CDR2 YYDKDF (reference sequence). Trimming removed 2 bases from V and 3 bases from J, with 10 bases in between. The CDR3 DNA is TGTGCCACCAGCAGATCGGGGGCTGACACTGAAGCTTTCTTT. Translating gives CATSRSGADTEAFF.

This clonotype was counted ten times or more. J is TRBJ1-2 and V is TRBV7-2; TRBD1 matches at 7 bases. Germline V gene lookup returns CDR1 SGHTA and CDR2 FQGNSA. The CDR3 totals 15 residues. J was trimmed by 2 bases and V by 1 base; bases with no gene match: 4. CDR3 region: CASSLDTGANYGYTF. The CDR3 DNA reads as TGTGCCAGCAGCTTAGATACAGGGGCCAACTATGGCTACACCTTC.

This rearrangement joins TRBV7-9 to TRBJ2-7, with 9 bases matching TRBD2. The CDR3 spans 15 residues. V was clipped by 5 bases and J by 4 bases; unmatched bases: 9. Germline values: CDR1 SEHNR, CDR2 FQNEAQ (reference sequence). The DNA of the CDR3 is TGTGCCAGCAGCCAAGTCCCTAGCGGGAAGTACGAGCAGTACTTC. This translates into CASSQVPSGKYEQYF.

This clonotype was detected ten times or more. The chain's CDR3 is CASSPIRGAGVFYEQYF. CDR3 bases: TGTGCCAGCAGCCCGATCCGGGGCGCGGGAGTGTTCTACGAGCAGTACTTC. This sequence joins TRBV14 and TRBJ2-7; 7 bases match TRBD2. Per the germline V gene, CDR1 is SGHDN and CDR2 is FVKESK. The junction had 15 bases not matched to a gene; V was cut back by 4 bases and J by 3 bases. The CDR3 is made up of 17 amino acids.

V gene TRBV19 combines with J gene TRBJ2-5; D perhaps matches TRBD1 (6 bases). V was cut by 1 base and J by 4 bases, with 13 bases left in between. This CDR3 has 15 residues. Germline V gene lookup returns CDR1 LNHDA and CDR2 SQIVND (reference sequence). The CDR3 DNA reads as TGTGCCAGTAGTATAGCAACAGGGCGGAGAGAGACCCAGTACTTC. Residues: CASSIATGRRETQYF.

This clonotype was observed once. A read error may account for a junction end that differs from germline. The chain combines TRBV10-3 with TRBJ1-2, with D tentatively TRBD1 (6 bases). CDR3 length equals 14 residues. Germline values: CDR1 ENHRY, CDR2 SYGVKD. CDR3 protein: CASSGSSGAGGYTF. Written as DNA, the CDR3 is TGTGCCAGCAGTGGCTCCTCCGGGGCGGGGGGCTACACCTTT.

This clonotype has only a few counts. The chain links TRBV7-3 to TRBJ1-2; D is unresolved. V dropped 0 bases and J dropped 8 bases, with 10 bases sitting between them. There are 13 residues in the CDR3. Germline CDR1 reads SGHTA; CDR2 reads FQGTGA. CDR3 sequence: CASSLTEFAGYTF. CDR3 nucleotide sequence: TGTGCCAGCAGCTTAACGGAGTTCGCGGGCTACACCTTC.

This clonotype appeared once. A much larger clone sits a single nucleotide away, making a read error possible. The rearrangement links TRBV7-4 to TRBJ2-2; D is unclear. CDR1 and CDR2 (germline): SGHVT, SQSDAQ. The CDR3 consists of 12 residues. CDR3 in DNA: TGTCCCAGCAGTTTAGGGTTGGGGGAGCTGTTTTTT. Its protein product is CPSSLGLGELFF.

CDR3 nucleotides: TGTGCCAGCAGTTATGATGGGACAGGGGGAAGTGGCTACGAGCAGTACTTC. Protein product: CASSYDGTGGSGYEQYF. This rearrangement joins TRBV6-5 to TRBJ2-7; 11 bases agree with TRBD1. CDR1 MNHEY and CDR2 SVGAGI come from the germline V gene. Germline trimming cut 3 bases from V and 3 bases from J; bases unmatched to any gene: 10. The CDR3 is 17 amino acids.

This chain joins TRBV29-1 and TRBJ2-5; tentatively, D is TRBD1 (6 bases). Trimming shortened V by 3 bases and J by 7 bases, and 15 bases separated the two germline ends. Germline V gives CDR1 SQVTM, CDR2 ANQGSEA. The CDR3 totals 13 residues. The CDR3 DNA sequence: TGCAGCGTTGAGGGCCGGGACAAAGGGACCCAGTACTTC. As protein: CSVEGRDKGTQYF.

CDR3 residues: CASSSGGHPPYEQYF. The CDR3 DNA sequence: TGTGCCAGCAGTTCCGGGGGGCACCCCCCCTACGAGCAGTACTTC. The genes are TRBV2 and TRBJ2-7; D might be TRBD2 (7 bases). V dropped 5 bases and J dropped 2 bases, with 16 bases sitting between them. The CDR3 sequence is 15 residues long. Germline-derived CDR1 and CDR2 are SNHLY and FYNNEI. The whole variable domain, filled in from reference TRBV2 and TRBJ2-7, reads EPEVTQTPSHQVTQMGQEVILRCVPISNHLYFYWYRQILGQKVEFLVSFYNNEISEKSEIFDDQFSVERPDGSNFTLKIRSTKLEDSAMYFCASSSGGHPPYEQYFGPGTRLTVT.

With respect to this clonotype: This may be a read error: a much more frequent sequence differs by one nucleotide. DNA of the CDR3: TGCACCAGCAGCCAAGATTTCAGGGACAGCAGCTACCAAGAGACCCAGTACTTC. Protein sequence: CTSSQDFRDSSYQETQYF. The gene calls are TRBV5-8 and TRBJ2-5, with 7 bases identical to TRBD1. The germline CDR1 and CDR2 sequences are SGHTS and YDEGEE. The CDR3 totals 18 residues.

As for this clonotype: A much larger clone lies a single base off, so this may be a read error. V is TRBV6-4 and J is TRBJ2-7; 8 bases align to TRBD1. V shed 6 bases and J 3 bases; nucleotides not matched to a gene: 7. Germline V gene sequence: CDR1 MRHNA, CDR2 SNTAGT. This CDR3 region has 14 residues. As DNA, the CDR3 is TGTGCCAGCAGCCGAAGGACAGGGAACTACGAGCAGTACTTC. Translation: CASSRRTGNYEQYF.

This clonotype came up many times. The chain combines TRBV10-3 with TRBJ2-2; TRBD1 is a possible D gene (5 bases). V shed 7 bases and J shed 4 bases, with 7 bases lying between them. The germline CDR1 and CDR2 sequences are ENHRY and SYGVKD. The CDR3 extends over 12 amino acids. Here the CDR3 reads CAITRGTGELFF. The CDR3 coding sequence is TGTGCCATCACTAGGGGCACCGGGGAGCTGTTTTTT.

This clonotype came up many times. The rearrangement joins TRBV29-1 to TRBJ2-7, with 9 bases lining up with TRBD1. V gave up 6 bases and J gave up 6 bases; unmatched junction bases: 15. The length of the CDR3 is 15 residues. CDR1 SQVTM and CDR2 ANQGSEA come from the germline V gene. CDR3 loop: CSVNSDRGKGGEQYF. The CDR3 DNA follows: TGCAGCGTCAACTCGGACAGGGGAAAAGGGGGCGAGCAGTACTTC.

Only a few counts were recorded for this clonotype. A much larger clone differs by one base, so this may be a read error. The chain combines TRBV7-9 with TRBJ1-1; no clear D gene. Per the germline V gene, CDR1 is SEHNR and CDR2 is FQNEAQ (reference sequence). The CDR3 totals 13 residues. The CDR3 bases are TGTCCCAGCAGCTTGGTTTACGAGGAAAAAGCTTTCTTT. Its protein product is CPSSLVYEEKAFF.

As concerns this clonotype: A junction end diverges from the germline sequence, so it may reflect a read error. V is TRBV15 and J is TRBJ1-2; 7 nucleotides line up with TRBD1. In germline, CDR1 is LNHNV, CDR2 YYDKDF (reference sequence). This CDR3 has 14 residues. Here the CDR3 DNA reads TGTGCCACCAGCACCGGGACAGCTAAATATGGCTACACCTTC. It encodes CATSTGTAKYGYTF. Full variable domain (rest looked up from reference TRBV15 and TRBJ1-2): DAMVIQNPRYQVTQFGKPVTLSCSQTLNHNVMYWYQQKSSQAPKLLFHYYDKDFNNEADTPDNFQSRRPNTSFCFLDIRSPGLGDTAMYLCATSTGTAKYGYTFGSGTRLTVV.

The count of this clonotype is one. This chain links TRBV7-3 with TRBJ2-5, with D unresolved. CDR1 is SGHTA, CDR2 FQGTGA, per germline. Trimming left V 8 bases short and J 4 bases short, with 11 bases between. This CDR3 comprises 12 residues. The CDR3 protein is CASGTQGETQYF. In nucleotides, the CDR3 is TGTGCCAGCGGAACGCAAGGAGAGACCCAGTACTTC.

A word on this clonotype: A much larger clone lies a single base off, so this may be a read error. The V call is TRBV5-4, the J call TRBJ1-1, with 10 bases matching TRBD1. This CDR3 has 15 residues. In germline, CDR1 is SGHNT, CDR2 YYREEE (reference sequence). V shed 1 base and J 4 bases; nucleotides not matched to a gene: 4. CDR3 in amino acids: CASSLKTGGGTEAFF. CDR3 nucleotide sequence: TGTGCCAGCAGCTTGAAGACAGGGGGCGGCACTGAAGCTTTCTTT.

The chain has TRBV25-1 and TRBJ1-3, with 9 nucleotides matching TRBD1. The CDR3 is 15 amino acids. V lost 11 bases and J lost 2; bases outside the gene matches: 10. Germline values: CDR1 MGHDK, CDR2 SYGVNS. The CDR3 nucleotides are TGTGCCTGGAGTGTACAGGGGGCGGCTGGAAACACCATATATTTT. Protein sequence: CAWSVQGAAGNTIYF. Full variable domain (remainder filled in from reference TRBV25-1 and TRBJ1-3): EADIYQTPRYLVIGTGKKITLECSQTMGHDKMYWYQQDPGMELHLIHYSYGVNSTEKGDLSSESTVSRIRTEHFPLTLESARPSHTSQYLCAWSVQGAAGNTIYFGEGSWLTVV.

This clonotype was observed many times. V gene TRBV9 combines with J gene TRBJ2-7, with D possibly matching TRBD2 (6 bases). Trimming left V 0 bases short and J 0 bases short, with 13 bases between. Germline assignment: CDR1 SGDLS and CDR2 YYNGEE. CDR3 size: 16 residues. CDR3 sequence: CASSVGGDGSSYEQYF. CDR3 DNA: TGTGCCAGCAGCGTAGGAGGGGACGGGAGCTCCTACGAGCAGTACTTC.

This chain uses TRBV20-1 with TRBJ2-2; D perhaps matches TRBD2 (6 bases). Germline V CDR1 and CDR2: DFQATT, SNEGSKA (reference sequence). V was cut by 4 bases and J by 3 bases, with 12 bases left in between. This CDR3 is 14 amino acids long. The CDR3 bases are TGCAGTGCTACAAACCCGGGAGACACCGGGGAGCTGTTTTTT. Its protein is CSATNPGDTGELFF.

DNA for the CDR3: TGCAGTGCTTACCGGGTCCTAGGGGAGACCCAGTACTTC. This encodes CSAYRVLGETQYF. This chain links TRBV20-1 with TRBJ2-5; D is ambiguous. The V end lost 5 bases, the J end lost 5 bases, and 15 bases lay between the germline ends. This CDR3 comprises 13 residues. Germline assignment: CDR1 DFQATT and CDR2 SNEGSKA (reference sequence).

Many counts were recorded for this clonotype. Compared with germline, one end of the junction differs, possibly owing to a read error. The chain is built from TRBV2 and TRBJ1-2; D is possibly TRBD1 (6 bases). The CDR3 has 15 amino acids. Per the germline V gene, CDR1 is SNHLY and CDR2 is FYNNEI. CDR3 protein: CASREAGAANYGYTF. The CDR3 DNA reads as TGTGCCAGCAGGGAAGCAGGGGCGGCTAACTATGGCTACACCTTC.

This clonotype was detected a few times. The CDR3 loop is CASSLSTGTQETQYF. The CDR3 region has the DNA TGTGCCAGCAGCTTAAGCACCGGGACGCAAGAGACCCAGTACTTC. The V and J genes are TRBV7-2 and TRBJ2-5; D tentatively fits TRBD1 or TRBD2 (5 bases each). V was cut by 2 bases and J by 2 bases, with 12 bases left in between. The CDR3 has 15 residues. CDR1 SGHTA and CDR2 FQGNSA come from the germline V gene.